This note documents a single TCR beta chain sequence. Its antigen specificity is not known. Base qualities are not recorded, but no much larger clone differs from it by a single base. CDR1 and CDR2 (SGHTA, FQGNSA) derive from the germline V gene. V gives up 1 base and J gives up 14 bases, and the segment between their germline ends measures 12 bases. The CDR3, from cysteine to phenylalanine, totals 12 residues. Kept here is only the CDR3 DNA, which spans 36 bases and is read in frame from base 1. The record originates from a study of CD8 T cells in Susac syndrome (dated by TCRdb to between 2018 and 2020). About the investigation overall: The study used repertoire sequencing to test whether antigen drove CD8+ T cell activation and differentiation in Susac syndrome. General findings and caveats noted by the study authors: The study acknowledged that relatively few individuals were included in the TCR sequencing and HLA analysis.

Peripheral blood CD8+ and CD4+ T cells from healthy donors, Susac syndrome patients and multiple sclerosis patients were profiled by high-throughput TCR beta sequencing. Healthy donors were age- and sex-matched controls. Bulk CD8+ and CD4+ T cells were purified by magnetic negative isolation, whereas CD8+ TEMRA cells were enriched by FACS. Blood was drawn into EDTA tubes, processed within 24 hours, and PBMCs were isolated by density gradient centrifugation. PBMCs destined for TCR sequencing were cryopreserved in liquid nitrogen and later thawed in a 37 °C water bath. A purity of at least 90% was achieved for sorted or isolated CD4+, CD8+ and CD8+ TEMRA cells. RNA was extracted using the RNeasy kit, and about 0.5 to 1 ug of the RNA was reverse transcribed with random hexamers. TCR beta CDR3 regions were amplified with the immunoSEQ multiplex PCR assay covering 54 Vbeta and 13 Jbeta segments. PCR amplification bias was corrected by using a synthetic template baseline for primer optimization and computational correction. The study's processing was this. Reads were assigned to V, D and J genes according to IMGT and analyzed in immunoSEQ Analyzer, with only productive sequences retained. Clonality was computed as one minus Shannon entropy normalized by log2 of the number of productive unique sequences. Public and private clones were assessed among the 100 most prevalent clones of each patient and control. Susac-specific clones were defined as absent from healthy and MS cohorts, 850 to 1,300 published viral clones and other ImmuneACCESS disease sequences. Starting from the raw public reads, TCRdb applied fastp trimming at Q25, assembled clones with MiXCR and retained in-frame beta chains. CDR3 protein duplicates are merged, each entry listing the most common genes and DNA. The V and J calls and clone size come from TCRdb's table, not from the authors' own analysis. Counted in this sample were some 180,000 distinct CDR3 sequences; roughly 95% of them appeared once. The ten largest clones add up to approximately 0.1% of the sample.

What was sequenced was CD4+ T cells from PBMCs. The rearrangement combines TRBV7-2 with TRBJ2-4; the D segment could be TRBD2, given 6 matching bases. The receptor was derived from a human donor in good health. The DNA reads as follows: TGTGCCAGCAGCTTAGTGGGGCCGGGAGAGTACTTC. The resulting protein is CASSLVGPGEYF. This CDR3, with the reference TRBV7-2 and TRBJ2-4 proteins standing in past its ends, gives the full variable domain GAGVSQSPSNKVTEKGKDVELRCDPISGHTALYWYRQSLGQGLEFLIYFQGNSAPDKSGLPSDRFSAERTGGSVSTLTIQRTQQEDSAVYLCASSLVGPGEYFGAGTRLSVL.